Listed here are 25 T cell receptor beta chains from one sample, sequenced in a study of blood T cell repertoires in COVID-19. Generated by immunoSEQ multiplex PCR, the TCRdb table keeps only in-frame clones and is missing some. The sample comprises around 230,000 clones, approximately 78% of which are singletons, and 9.5% to 15% rests with the top ten. The specimen was peripheral blood. These receptors were taken from a woman in her sixties or seventies with active or convalescent COVID-19.

A single count supports this clone. The V and J genes are TRBV18 and TRBJ2-7; unclear D gene. The CDR3 covers 14 residues. Trimming took off 0 bases at V and 3 bases at J, with 9 bases between the two ends. CDR1 is KGHSH, CDR2 LQKENI, per germline. DNA of the CDR3: TGTGCCAGCTCACCACCGCCAGGCATCTACGAGCAGTACTTC. The encoded protein is CASSPPPGIYEQYF. Using reference TRBV18 and TRBJ2-7 for the parts outside the CDR3, the full variable domain is NAGVMQNPRHLVRRRGQEARLRCSPMKGHSHVYWYRQLPEEGLKFMVYLQKENIIDESGMPKERFSAEFPKEGPSILRIQQVVRGDSAAYFCASSPPPGIYEQYFGPGTRLTVT.

This rearrangement joins TRBV7-2 to TRBJ2-6; 7 nucleotides match TRBD1. J gave up 1 base and V 4 bases, and 7 bases lay outside the gene matches. The length of the CDR3 is 17 residues. Germline V gene data show CDR1 as SGHTA and CDR2 as FQGNSA. CDR3 in DNA: TGTGCCAGCAGCTCGCCGGGACAGAAGTCTGGGGCCAACGTCCTGACTTTC. Translation: CASSSPGQKSGANVLTF.

The chain couples TRBV5-5 to TRBJ2-7; possibly TRBD1 for D (6 bases). CDR3 size: 15 residues. Trimming left V 4 bases short and J 0 bases short, with 14 bases between. In germline, CDR1 is SGHKS, CDR2 YYEKEE (reference sequence). CDR3 DNA: TGTGCCAGCAGCCCTCGAACAGGGTTCTCCTACGAGCAGTACTTC. This translates into CASSPRTGFSYEQYF.

This sequence joins TRBV18 and TRBJ1-1; the D is unclear. Trimming removed 3 bases from V and 8 bases from J, with 10 bases in between. The CDR3 length is 12 residues. Germline lookup yields CDR1 KGHSH and CDR2 LQKENI. CDR3 amino acids: CASSPPYSEAFF. CDR3 nucleotides: TGTGCCAGCTCACCCCCGTACTCGGAAGCTTTCTTT.

CDR3 amino acids: CASSPRIEARYEQYF. The DNA for the CDR3 is TGTGCCAGCAGTCCTCGTATTGAAGCCCGCTACGAGCAGTACTTC. The genes are TRBV6-6 and TRBJ2-7; D gene ambiguous. Trimming cost V 5 bases and J 3 bases, with 17 bases left between them. Germline V gives CDR1 MNHNY, CDR2 SVGAGI (reference sequence). The CDR3 contains 15 residues.

The chain combines TRBV5-5 with TRBJ2-2, with TRBD1 identical over 7 bases. V was pared by 3 bases and J by 6 bases, with 5 bases of the junction left unmatched. CDR1 is SGHKS and CDR2 is YYEKEE in the germline V gene (reference sequence). The CDR3 spans 14 residues. This CDR3 is CASSSFTGAGELFF. The CDR3 DNA is TGTGCCAGCAGCTCCTTCACAGGGGCCGGGGAGCTGTTTTTT.

This CDR3 reads CASSPVSQRGSSYNEQFF. CDR3 sequence (DNA): TGTGCCAGCTCACCGGTTAGCCAGCGGGGGAGCTCCTACAATGAGCAGTTCTTC. J is TRBJ2-1 and V is TRBV18; 8 nucleotides line up with TRBD2. The CDR3 spans 18 residues. The germline V gene has CDR1 KGHSH and CDR2 LQKENI. V was clipped by 3 bases and J by 0 bases; unmatched bases: 10.

This clone showed up just once. This rearrangement joins TRBV23-1 to TRBJ2-5; possible D gene TRBD2, 7 bases. TRBV23-1 is classed as an ORF, of uncertain function. The CDR3 is 16 amino acids. V lost 3 bases to trimming and J lost 7 bases, with 21 bases between them. The CDR3, as DNA: TGCGCCAGCAGTCAGTCCCAACGGGGGGCCGTCGGGACCCAGTACTTC. Its protein is CASSQSQRGAVGTQYF.

The genes are TRBV30 and TRBJ2-3; D is possibly TRBD2 (5 bases). Germline loops: CDR1 GTSNPN, CDR2 SVGIG (reference sequence). With 2 bases removed from V and 6 bases from J, the gap between germline ends came to 12 bases. The CDR3 runs 13 residues. CDR3 residues: CAWSKGVTDTQYF. The CDR3 DNA reads TGTGCCTGGAGTAAGGGAGTGACGGATACGCAGTATTTT.

The rearrangement joins TRBV30 to TRBJ1-1, with D possibly TRBD1 on 6 matching bases. CDR3 length: 13 amino acids. The V end was cut by 0 bases, the J end by 5 bases, with 10 bases between. In germline, CDR1 is GTSNPN, CDR2 SVGIG (reference sequence). The CDR3 DNA reads as TGTGCCTGGAGTGTACTGGGACAAACTGAAGCTTTCTTT. Translation: CAWSVLGQTEAFF.

The chain combines TRBV10-2 with TRBJ1-6; D uncertain. The V end lost 7 bases, the J end lost 12 bases, and 13 bases lay between the germline ends. Germline assignment: CDR1 WSHSY and CDR2 SAAADI. The CDR3 consists of 12 residues. CDR3 coding DNA: TGCGCCAGCACCAGACGGGGATTACCCCTCCACTTT. Protein: CASTRRGLPLHF.

The chain links TRBV30 to TRBJ1-3; 10 bases are shared with TRBD1. The V and J ends lost 5 bases and 4 bases, in that order; junction bases with no gene match: 11. Germline V gene lookup returns CDR1 GTSNPN and CDR2 SVGIG (reference sequence). The CDR3 sequence is 16 residues long. The CDR3 protein is CAWPGQGCLRGNTIYF. As DNA, the CDR3 is TGTGCCTGGCCGGGACAGGGGTGCCTTCGGGGAAACACCATATATTTT.

The J gene is TRBJ1-2, the V gene TRBV7-8; possible D gene TRBD1, 5 bases. Germline V CDR1 and CDR2: SGHVS, FQNEAQ. Between the trimmed V and J ends, which lost 5 bases and 4 bases, there was a span of 11 bases. This CDR3 region has 13 residues. CDR3 loop: CASSDRGGYGYTF. The CDR3 bases are TGTGCCAGCAGCGACCGGGGGGGCTATGGCTACACCTTC. Full variable domain (missing parts from reference TRBV7-8 and TRBJ1-2): GAGVSQSPRYKVAKRGQDVALRCDPISGHVSLFWYQQALGQGPEFLTYFQNEAQLDKSGLPSDRFFAERPEGSVSTLKIQRTQQEDSAVYLCASSDRGGYGYTFGSGTRLTVV.

The V and J genes are TRBV4-3 and TRBJ1-2; tentatively, D is TRBD1 (5 bases). This CDR3 region has 15 residues. Trimming took off 0 bases at V and 4 bases at J, with 12 bases between the two ends. Germline V gene data show CDR1 as LGHNA and CDR2 as YSLEER. CDR3 sequence (DNA): TGCGCCAGCAGCCAAGATGGCCAGGGAAGCTATGGCTACACCTTC. Encoded protein: CASSQDGQGSYGYTF.

V is TRBV7-9 and J is TRBJ1-6; TRBD1 matches 8 bases. Trimming took 3 bases from V and 14 from J; bases not matched to a gene: 9. The CDR3 runs to 14 residues. In germline, CDR1 is SEHNR, CDR2 FQNEAQ (reference sequence). The CDR3 DNA reads as TGTGCCAGCAGCTTGGGCAGGGGGCCGAGGGCCCTCCACTTT. Translation: CASSLGRGPRALHF.

The chain is built from TRBV9 and TRBJ2-3, with TRBD2 matching over 9 bases. CDR1 is SGDLS and CDR2 is YYNGEE in the germline V gene. This CDR3 has 18 amino acids. Trimming removed 0 bases from V and 5 bases from J; junction bases left unmatched: 13. The CDR3 DNA is TGTGCCAGCAGCGTAGTGCCGGCGGAGCGGGGGGTAGGAGATACGCAGTATTTT. Its protein product is CASSVVPAERGVGDTQYF.

CDR3 protein: CAWAGTGTEKLFF. In nucleotides, the CDR3 is TGTGCCTGGGCCGGGACAGGGACTGAAAAACTGTTTTTT. The chain couples TRBV30 to TRBJ1-4; 9 bases agree with TRBD1. V was pared by 5 bases and J by 7 bases, with 5 bases of the junction left unmatched. The length of the CDR3 is 13 residues. Germline assignment: CDR1 GTSNPN and CDR2 SVGIG (reference sequence).

This clone showed up just a few times. The V call is TRBV4-1, the J call TRBJ1-4; D not resolved. The germline V gene has CDR1 MGHRA and CDR2 YSYEKL. This CDR3 has 14 residues. V lost 2 bases to trimming and J lost 8 bases, with 12 bases between them. The CDR3 spells CASSQQEAGEKLFF. The CDR3 DNA follows: TGCGCCAGCAGCCAACAGGAGGCAGGAGAAAAACTGTTTTTT.

The gene calls are TRBV5-1 and TRBJ2-2; 7 bases are a match to TRBD1. J was trimmed by 0 bases and V by 1 base; bases with no gene match: 9. This CDR3 is built from 18 residues. CDR1 SGHRS and CDR2 YFSETQ come from the germline V gene. The DNA of the CDR3 is TGCGCCAGCAGCTTGAGGCCGCCCGGGACAGCGAACACCGGGGAGCTGTTTTTT. Protein product: CASSLRPPGTANTGELFF.

V usage is TRBV4-1 and J usage is TRBJ1-5; D may be TRBD1 (5 bases). Trimming stripped 0 bases from V and 2 bases from J, with 14 bases between. Germline assignment: CDR1 MGHRA and CDR2 YSYEKL. This CDR3 region has 17 residues. CDR3 in DNA: TGCGCCAGCAGCCAAGATTCCAGGGTAGGGGGCAATCAGCCCCAGCATTTT. Translated: CASSQDSRVGGNQPQHF.

CDR3 DNA sequence: TGTGCCAGCAGTTTATTACAGGGGTATGAGCAGTACTTC. Protein sequence: CASSLLQGYEQYF. The chain links TRBV12-3 or TRBV12-4 to TRBJ2-7; 7 bases align to TRBD1. CDR3 length: 13 residues. The junction had 5 bases not matched to a gene; V was cut back by 2 bases and J by 7 bases.

This chain uses TRBV18 with TRBJ1-5, with 7 nucleotides matching TRBD1. J gave up 6 bases and V 1 base, and 9 bases lay outside the gene matches. Germline CDR1 reads KGHSH; CDR2 reads LQKENI. This CDR3 spans 16 amino acids. The CDR3 coding sequence is TGTGCCAGCTCACCACAGGGCAGGGGGAACGGTCAGCCCCAGCATTTT. Its protein product is CASSPQGRGNGQPQHF.

This chain uses TRBV7-9 with TRBJ2-1; a weak D match, TRBD1 (7 bases). V lost 1 base to trimming and J lost 1 base, with 14 bases between them. The CDR3 contains 17 residues. CDR1 is SEHNR, CDR2 FQNEAQ, per germline (reference sequence). DNA for the CDR3: TGTGCCAGCAGCTTAGGCGACGCAGGGGGGTCCTACAATGAGCAGTTCTTC. Translated, it gives CASSLGDAGGSYNEQFF.

This clone has only one observation. The chain employs TRBV20-1 and TRBJ2-3, with D unclear. Germline CDR1 and CDR2: DFQATT and SNEGSKA (reference sequence). V lost 6 bases, J lost 2 bases, and 6 bases lay in between. The CDR3 is 11 residues long. The CDR3 reads CSALLTDTQYF. In DNA, the CDR3 is TGCAGTGCCCTACTCACAGATACGCAGTATTTT.

The chain has TRBV18 and TRBJ2-7; 9 bases match TRBD1. The junction had 4 bases not matched to a gene; V was cut back by 4 bases and J by 0 bases. The V gene's germline CDR1 is KGHSH and CDR2 LQKENI. The length of the CDR3 is 15 residues. DNA for the CDR3: TGTGCCAGCTCACAGGGACAGGGCGACTCCTACGAGCAGTACTTC. Residues: CASSQGQGDSYEQYF.